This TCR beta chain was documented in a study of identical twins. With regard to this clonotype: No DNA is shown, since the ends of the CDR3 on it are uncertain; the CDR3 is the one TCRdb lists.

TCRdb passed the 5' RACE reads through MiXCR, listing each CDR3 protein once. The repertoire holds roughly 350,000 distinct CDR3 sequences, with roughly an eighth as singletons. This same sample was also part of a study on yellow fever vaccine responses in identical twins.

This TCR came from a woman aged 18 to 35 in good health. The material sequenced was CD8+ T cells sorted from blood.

CDR3 sequence: CASDPYTFGDSTYEQYF. The V and J genes are TRBV2 and TRBJ2-7; the table's D call, TRBD2, was not checked against the DNA. The CDR3 is made up of 17 amino acids, end residues included. Germline lookup yields CDR1 SNHLY and CDR2 FYNNEI.